The 6 T cell receptor beta chains in this list originate from one sample, sequenced in a study of blood T cell repertoires in COVID-19 (dated by TCRdb to about 2020). To prepare the library, the immunoSEQ multiplex PCR assay was applied. The immuneACCESS repertoire file appears here via TCRdb, limited to in-frame rearrangements. These files lack a portion of the clones; in checked studies, under half of the deficit traces to unresolved V genes, and the cause of the others is not known. For this sample the table gives some 60,000 clones, of which 65% to 85% were detected only once. The ten largest account for approximately 10% of the sample. The sample comprised peripheral blood. The receptors here all came from a man at least 80 years old with COVID-19, enrolled during active disease.

The rearrangement uses TRBV5-4 and TRBJ1-5; 7 bases are a match to TRBD1. This CDR3 is built from 14 residues. The J segment lost 1 base and the V segment lost 4 bases, leaving 2 bases of the junction unmatched. CDR1 and CDR2 (germline): SGHNT, YYREEE (reference sequence). The CDR3 loop reads CASSQGQSNQPQHF. In DNA form, the CDR3 reads TGTGCCAGCAGCCAGGGACAGAGCAATCAGCCCCAGCATTTT.

This chain connects TRBV18 to TRBJ1-1, with D possibly TRBD1 on 5 matching bases. The germline V gene has CDR1 KGHSH and CDR2 LQKENI. CDR3 size: 14 residues. Trimming removed 5 bases at V and 1 base at J, with 11 bases between. The DNA for the CDR3 is TGTGCCAGCTCAAGGGGTAGTGGGAACACTGAAGCTTTCTTT. Translating gives CASSRGSGNTEAFF. The full variable domain, in which reference TRBV18 and TRBJ1-1 provide the parts outside the CDR3, is NAGVMQNPRHLVRRRGQEARLRCSPMKGHSHVYWYRQLPEEGLKFMVYLQKENIIDESGMPKERFSAEFPKEGPSILRIQQVVRGDSAAYFCASSRGSGNTEAFFGQGTRLTVV.

V usage is TRBV24-1 and J usage is TRBJ2-3; TRBD1 might be the D (6 bases). This CDR3 has 14 amino acids. Germline loops: CDR1 KGHDR, CDR2 SFDVKD. The germline V and J ends were trimmed by 4 bases and 1 base, with 8 bases remaining between them. In nucleotides, the CDR3 is TGTGCCACCAGTGACAGGGGAGGCACAGATACGCAGTATTTT. It translates to CATSDRGGTDTQYF.

The chain is built from TRBV15 and TRBJ1-2; 9 nucleotides line up with TRBD1. The CDR3 has 15 amino acids. Germline V lookup: CDR1 LNHNV, CDR2 YYDKDF (reference sequence). J lost 6 bases, V lost 0 bases, and 5 bases had no gene match. CDR3 residues: CATSRDDRGTDGYTF. In nucleotides, the CDR3 is TGTGCCACCAGCAGAGATGACAGGGGGACTGATGGCTACACCTTC.

The rearrangement links TRBV5-4 to TRBJ2-1; 9 nucleotides line up with TRBD1. The CDR3 sequence is 17 residues long. Trimming removed 4 bases from V and 4 bases from J; junction bases left unmatched: 12. Germline CDR1 and CDR2: SGHNT and YYREEE (reference sequence). The CDR3 is CASSPAIGQGYYNEQFF. In DNA form, the CDR3 reads TGTGCCAGCAGCCCGGCGATAGGACAGGGGTATTACAATGAGCAGTTCTTC.

V is TRBV7-2 and J is TRBJ1-4; 9 bases line up with TRBD1. Germline loops: CDR1 SGHTA, CDR2 FQGNSA. Trimming cost V 2 bases and J 8 bases; bases outside gene matches: 6. The CDR3 totals 15 residues. The DNA for the CDR3 is TGTGCCAGCAGCTTACGAGGGACAGGGCGAGAAAAACTGTTTTTT. Translating gives CASSLRGTGREKLFF.